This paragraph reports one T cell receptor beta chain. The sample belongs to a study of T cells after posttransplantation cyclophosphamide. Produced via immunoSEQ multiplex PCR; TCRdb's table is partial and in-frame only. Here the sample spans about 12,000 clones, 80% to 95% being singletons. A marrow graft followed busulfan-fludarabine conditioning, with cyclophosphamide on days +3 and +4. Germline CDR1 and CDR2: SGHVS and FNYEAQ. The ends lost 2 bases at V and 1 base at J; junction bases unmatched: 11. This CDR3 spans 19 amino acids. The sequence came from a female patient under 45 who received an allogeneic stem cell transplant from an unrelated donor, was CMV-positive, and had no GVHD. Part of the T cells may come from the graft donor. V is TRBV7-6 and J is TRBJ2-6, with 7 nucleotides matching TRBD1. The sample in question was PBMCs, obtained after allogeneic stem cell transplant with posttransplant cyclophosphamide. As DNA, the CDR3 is TGTGCCAGCAGCTTATATAATGACAGGGTGATGTCTGGGGCCAACGTCCTGACTTTC. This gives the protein CASSLYNDRVMSGANVLTF.